Shown below are 18 T cell receptor beta chains from a single sample sequenced in a study of T-cell reconstitution after alpha-beta-depleted transplantation in children. The library targeted TCRbeta and was prepared with unique molecular identifiers. TCRdb fed the PCR reads into MiXCR, producing one record per CDR3 protein. The data hold about 200,000 distinct CDR3 sequences, with about 8.4% observed a single time. Sequenced material: PBMCs, mostly from graft donor cells, taken 360 days after TCRalphabeta/CD19-depleted stem cell transplant. The receptors were sampled from a male patient between 2 and 15 years old who had a stem cell transplant for acute myeloid leukemia, so the T cells may come from the graft donor.

This clonotype was detected ten times or more. The V gene is TRBV6-5, the J gene TRBJ2-7; D uncertain. Trimming removed 0 bases from V and 7 bases from J, with 13 bases in between. CDR3 size: 14 residues. CDR1 is MNHEY and CDR2 is SVGAGI in the germline V gene. The chain's CDR3 is CASSYSSRTREQYV. The DNA for the CDR3 is TGTGCCAGCAGTTACTCGAGTAGGACGCGGGAGCAGTACGTC.

This clonotype was found many times. The rearrangement uses TRBV20-1 and TRBJ2-5; 7 positions match TRBD2. CDR1 and CDR2 from the germline V gene are DFQATT and SNEGSKA (reference sequence). J lost 2 bases, V lost 0 bases, and 18 bases had no gene match. This CDR3 contains 19 residues. CDR3 DNA: TGCAGTGCTAGAGATGCCCGTCCCTTTTCTAGCGGAAATCAAGAGACCCAGTACTTC. It encodes CSARDARPFSSGNQETQYF.

This clonotype was found a few times. The chain is built from TRBV7-9 and TRBJ2-2, with D maybe TRBD2 (6 bases). The CDR3 is 16 residues long. From germline, CDR1 is SEHNR and CDR2 FQNEAQ (reference sequence). The V end was cut by 5 bases, the J end by 7 bases, with 20 bases between. CDR3 protein: CASSQDLAGGGGELFF. CDR3 DNA sequence: TGTGCCAGCAGCCAAGACCTAGCCGGGGGTGGCGGGGAGCTGTTTTTT.

The table lists this clonotype with a few counts. The chain employs TRBV6-5 and TRBJ1-2, with unresolved D. CDR1 is MNHEY, CDR2 SVGAGI, per germline. The CDR3 extends over 14 amino acids. V shed 7 bases and J shed 2 bases, with 14 bases lying between them. CDR3 loop: CASNIGWRNYGYTF. The CDR3 DNA reads as TGTGCCAGCAACATTGGGTGGAGAAACTATGGCTACACCTTC.

This clonotype occurred a few times. The chain joins TRBV4-3 to TRBJ2-1; weak D call: TRBD2 (5 bases). The CDR3 is made up of 17 amino acids. Deletions cut 6 bases from V and 5 bases from J, with 23 bases between. In germline, CDR1 is LGHNA, CDR2 YSLEER. CDR3 sequence (DNA): TGCGCCAGCAGTCAACTACCCGGAGCGGTGGTACACAATGAGCAGTTCTTC. This translates into CASSQLPGAVVHNEQFF.

This clonotype was found a few times. V is TRBV29-1 and J is TRBJ1-1; TRBD1 matches 7 bases. Looked up from germline, CDR1 is SQVTM and CDR2 is ANQGSEA. V was pared by 4 bases and J by 5 bases, with 4 bases of the junction left unmatched. The CDR3 has 12 amino acids. The CDR3 loop is CSVGQGRTEAFF. The CDR3 region has the DNA TGCAGCGTTGGACAGGGACGTACTGAAGCTTTCTTT.

The genes are TRBV3-1 and TRBJ2-7, with 10 bases aligning to TRBD2. Looked up from germline, CDR1 is LGHDT and CDR2 is YNNKEL (reference sequence). Trimming took 3 bases from V and 6 from J; bases not matched to a gene: 5. CDR3 size: 14 residues. This chain's CDR3 is CASSQKREGLEQYV. The DNA of the CDR3 is TGTGCCAGCAGCCAGAAGCGGGAGGGGCTCGAGCAGTACGTC.

J is TRBJ2-5 and V is TRBV20-1; TRBD1 agrees at 9 bases. This CDR3 is 13 amino acids long. V dropped 5 bases and J dropped 4; count of bases not matched to a gene: 5. The V gene's germline CDR1 is DFQATT and CDR2 SNEGSKA (reference sequence). As DNA, the CDR3 is TGCAGTGCTGCCCGGGACAGGGTAGAGACCCAGTACTTC. Its protein is CSAARDRVETQYF.

This clonotype was seen a few times. The rearrangement uses TRBV20-1 and TRBJ2-7; 8 positions agree with TRBD2. The V gene's germline CDR1 is DFQATT and CDR2 SNEGSKA (reference sequence). The CDR3 loop spans 15 amino acids. V was pared by 0 bases and J by 1 base, with 5 bases of the junction left unmatched. The CDR3 spells CSARDWRGASYEQYF. CDR3 bases: TGCAGTGCTAGAGATTGGCGGGGGGCATCCTACGAGCAGTACTTC.

This clonotype has a handful of counts. The CDR3 sequence is CSASNPYEQYF. The CDR3 coding sequence is TGCAGTGCTAGCAATCCCTACGAGCAGTACTTC. The chain couples TRBV20-1 to TRBJ2-7; D gene uncertain. This CDR3 is 11 amino acids long. Per the germline V gene, CDR1 is DFQATT and CDR2 is SNEGSKA (reference sequence). V was trimmed by 3 bases and J by 2 bases, leaving 5 bases between them.

This rearrangement joins TRBV7-3 to TRBJ1-1; TRBD1 matches at 7 bases. This CDR3 is 13 amino acids long. The junction had 10 bases not matched to a gene; V was cut back by 5 bases and J by 10 bases. CDR1 is SGHTA, CDR2 FQGTGA, per germline. The CDR3 nucleotides are TGTGCCAGCAGCCCTACGAGACAGGGCGTAGCTTTCTTT. The encoded protein is CASSPTRQGVAFF.

This clonotype was detected a few times. This chain joins TRBV27 and TRBJ1-4, with a tentative D call TRBD1 (5 bases). The germline gives CDR1 MNHEY, CDR2 SMNVEV (reference sequence). This CDR3 is built from 15 residues. V was shortened by 2 bases and J by 5 bases, with 12 bases between the two germline ends. CDR3 nucleotides: TGTGCCAGCAGTTTAGTGGGACGTGGGAATGAAAAACTGTTTTTT. Amino acids: CASSLVGRGNEKLFF.

This clonotype was seen a handful of times. The rearrangement joins TRBV7-2 to TRBJ2-5; D could derive from TRBD1 or TRBD2 (5 bases each). This CDR3 contains 14 residues. With 0 bases removed from V and 5 bases from J, the gap between germline ends came to 10 bases. The germline V gene has CDR1 SGHTA and CDR2 FQGNSA. DNA for the CDR3: TGTGCCAGCAGCTTAGCGGGGACGGCGGAGACCCAGTACTTC. Amino acids: CASSLAGTAETQYF.

This clonotype showed up many times. This rearrangement joins TRBV9 to TRBJ2-1; 8 positions agree with TRBD1. This CDR3 is built from 16 residues. The germline CDR1 and CDR2 sequences are SGDLS and YYNGEE. V was pared by 0 bases and J by 4 bases, with 6 bases of the junction left unmatched. Written as DNA, the CDR3 is TGTGCCAGCAGCGTAGCTGGGCGACAGGGGTACAATGAGCAGTTCTTC. It encodes CASSVAGRQGYNEQFF.

This clonotype has at least ten counts. J is TRBJ2-3 and V is TRBV29-1, with TRBD2 matching over 8 bases. With 5 bases clipped from V and 3 bases from J, the junction kept 4 bases outside the gene matches. Germline V gene data show CDR1 as SQVTM and CDR2 as ANQGSEA. The CDR3 spans 13 residues. The DNA of the CDR3 is TGCAGCGTTTTAGCGGGGTCTACAGATACGCAGTATTTT. Translated, it gives CSVLAGSTDTQYF.

Concerning this clonotype: This may arise from a read error, as a much more abundant clone is one base away. The CDR3 here is CASRRDSPNYGYPF. As DNA, the CDR3 is TGTGCCAGCCGGAGGGACAGCCCTAACTATGGCTACCCCTTC. The rearrangement uses TRBV7-9 and TRBJ1-2; 7 bases align to TRBD1. Per the germline V gene, CDR1 is SEHNR and CDR2 is FQNEAQ (reference sequence). The CDR3 covers 14 residues.

The genes are TRBV20-1 and TRBJ1-5; D is ambiguous. This CDR3 spans 16 amino acids. Germline values: CDR1 DFQATT, CDR2 SNEGSKA (reference sequence). The V end was cut by 3 bases, the J end by 0 bases, with 15 bases between. CDR3 region: CSAREDGRNSNQPQHF. Here the CDR3 DNA reads TGCAGTGCTAGGGAGGACGGAAGAAATAGCAATCAGCCCCAGCATTTT.

V is TRBV7-9 and J is TRBJ2-7; possibly TRBD2 for D (5 bases). V shed 5 bases and J shed 3 bases, with 14 bases lying between them. CDR3 size: 14 residues. The V gene's germline CDR1 is SEHNR and CDR2 FQNEAQ (reference sequence). Here the CDR3 reads CASSRLATNYEQYF. CDR3 nucleotides: TGTGCCAGCAGCCGTCTTGCGACTAACTACGAGCAGTACTTC.